These 29 T cell receptor beta chains were all obtained from the same sample, sequenced in a study of blood T cells in healthy people across ages. Combining a sample-barcoded 5' primer with a J-beta primer mix, a second PCR ran for about 7 to 11 cycles. A single record per CDR3 protein comes from TCRdb applying MiXCR to the 5' RACE reads. Here the sample spans about 760,000 distinct CDR3 sequences, roughly three fifths being singletons. Sequencing was done on a sample of blood. The receptor source for this set is a man aged 35 to 55 in good health.

CDR3 in DNA: TGTGCCATCAGTGAGAGGGCAGGGGGCTACGAGCAGTACTTC. The encoded protein is CAISERAGGYEQYF. The chain combines TRBV10-3 with TRBJ2-7; 7 positions agree with TRBD1. With 2 bases clipped from V and 3 bases from J, the junction kept 4 bases outside the gene matches. CDR1 and CDR2 from the germline V gene are ENHRY and SYGVKD. This CDR3 has 14 amino acids.

This chain links TRBV13 with TRBJ2-7; 8 nucleotides agree with TRBD2. CDR1 is PRHDT and CDR2 is FYEKMQ in the germline V gene (reference sequence). The CDR3 consists of 16 residues. V shed 1 base, J shed 2 bases, and the junction held 7 bases outside the gene matches. CDR3 in amino acids: CASSLASGSRTYEQYF. The CDR3 DNA is TGTGCCAGCAGCTTAGCGAGCGGGAGTAGGACCTACGAGCAGTACTTC.

The J gene is TRBJ2-4, the V gene TRBV4-1, with D perhaps matching TRBD2 (6 bases). The DNA end is more similar to TRBJ2-7, so the J call may be wrong. Per germline, CDR1 MGHRA and CDR2 YSYEKL. The CDR3 extends over 15 amino acids. In DNA form, the CDR3 reads TGCGCCAGCGCGGGGTTTCGTCATCGAGGTTACGAGCAGTACTTC. Translating it yields CASAGFRHRGYEQYF.

V gene TRBV10-3 combines with J gene TRBJ2-7; D possibly matches TRBD1 or TRBD2 (5 bases each). CDR3 length: 14 residues. Germline loops: CDR1 ENHRY, CDR2 SYGVKD. Trimming shortened V by 4 bases and J by 3 bases, and 13 bases separated the two germline ends. CDR3 coding DNA: TGTGCCATCAGTGTTGGGGGAGAGGGCTACGAGCAGTACTTC. This gives the protein CAISVGGEGYEQYF.

This sequence joins TRBV27 and TRBJ1-1, with 8 bases matching TRBD1. With V trimmed by 3 bases and J by 5 bases, 5 bases remained unmatched. This CDR3 comprises 14 residues. CDR1 MNHEY and CDR2 SMNVEV come from the germline V gene (reference sequence). This CDR3 is CASSLTGVVTEAFF. In DNA, the CDR3 is TGTGCCAGCAGTTTGACAGGGGTTGTTACTGAAGCTTTCTTT.

J is TRBJ2-3 and V is TRBV14; D is possibly TRBD1 (6 bases). The CDR3 extends over 16 amino acids. Germline V gives CDR1 SGHDN, CDR2 FVKESK. Deletions cut 1 base from V and 7 bases from J, with 18 bases between. The CDR3 reads CASSQVFQGPRNTQYF. The DNA of the CDR3 is TGTGCCAGCAGCCAAGTTTTTCAGGGGCCCAGAAATACGCAGTATTTT.

This clonotype has more than one count but fewer than ten. The rearrangement links TRBV2 to TRBJ2-7, with D maybe TRBD2 (5 bases). CDR3 length: 13 amino acids. From germline, CDR1 is SNHLY and CDR2 FYNNEI. V shed 1 base and J shed 3 bases, with 7 bases lying between them. DNA of the CDR3: TGTGCCAGCAGTGAAGGCGGACTCTACGAGCAGTACTTC. As protein: CASSEGGLYEQYF.

There are a few counts of this clonotype. The chain couples TRBV3-1 to TRBJ2-1; D perhaps matches TRBD2 (5 bases). V shed 4 bases and J shed 9 bases, with 7 bases lying between them. CDR3 size: 11 residues. Germline values: CDR1 LGHDT, CDR2 YNNKEL (reference sequence). The CDR3 sequence: CASSRGREQFF. In DNA form, the CDR3 reads TGTGCCAGCAGCCGCGGGCGTGAGCAGTTCTTC.

This clonotype showed up just a few times. V and J are TRBV20-1 and TRBJ2-1; D might be TRBD1 (5 bases). Germline-derived CDR1 and CDR2 are DFQATT and SNEGSKA (reference sequence). V was pared by 1 base and J by 2 bases, with 15 bases between. The CDR3 runs 16 residues. The CDR3, as DNA: TGCAGTGCTAGAGGAGGTAGCCAGGGTACCTACAATGAGCAGTTCTTC. Residues: CSARGGSQGTYNEQFF.

The rearrangement joins TRBV27 to TRBJ2-3; 10 bases align to TRBD2. Germline CDR1 is MNHEY and CDR2 is SMNVEV (reference sequence). V was clipped by 8 bases and J by 4 bases; unmatched bases: 6. The CDR3 runs 14 residues. The CDR3 loop reads CASQAGGAPDTQYF. CDR3 bases: TGTGCCAGCCAAGCGGGAGGGGCGCCAGATACGCAGTATTTT.

V gene TRBV20-1 combines with J gene TRBJ2-1; D tentatively fits TRBD1 or TRBD2 (6 bases each). The CDR3 runs 13 residues. Per the germline V gene, CDR1 is DFQATT and CDR2 is SNEGSKA (reference sequence). With 2 bases removed from V and 8 bases from J, the gap between germline ends came to 13 bases. The CDR3 region is CSARLGGGDEQFF. In DNA form, the CDR3 reads TGCAGTGCTAGATTGGGGGGCGGAGATGAGCAGTTCTTC.

The CDR3 bases are TGTGCCAGCAGTTACTCCGGACTAGACCCCACTAGTGAGCAGTTCTTC. Its translation is CASSYSGLDPTSEQFF. V usage is TRBV6-5 and J usage is TRBJ2-1; TRBD2 matches at 7 bases. Germline lookup yields CDR1 MNHEY and CDR2 SVGAGI. Losses at the gene ends were 0 bases for V and 9 bases for J; bases not matched to a gene: 11. The CDR3 runs 16 residues.

The sample holds a few counts of this clonotype. The J gene is TRBJ2-5, the V gene TRBV3-1; D is unclear. The CDR3 extends over 14 amino acids. V lost 1 base and J 1 base, leaving 7 bases between the germline ends. The germline CDR1 and CDR2 sequences are LGHDT and YNNKEL (reference sequence). As DNA, the CDR3 is TGTGCCAGCAGCCAAGGAATCATCCAAGAGACCCAGTACTTC. Translating gives CASSQGIIQETQYF.

The chain links TRBV5-6 to TRBJ1-2, with no clear D. The germline V and J ends were trimmed by 0 bases and 5 bases, with 20 bases remaining between them. This CDR3 has 17 amino acids. The germline V gene encodes CDR1 SGHDT and CDR2 YYEEEE. In nucleotides, the CDR3 is TGTGCCAGCAGCTTGGCCCAGAGGACGGCTACCCTTTATGGCTACACCTTC. Translating gives CASSLAQRTATLYGYTF.

The rearrangement links TRBV28 to TRBJ2-3; 7 positions match TRBD2. Germline V gives CDR1 MDHEN, CDR2 SYDVKM. The V gene end was trimmed by 5 bases and the J gene end by 0 bases; junction bases not matched to a gene: 14. CDR3 length: 18 amino acids. CDR3 coding DNA: TGTGCCAGCAGTACTCCCTGGGATAGCGGGTTTAGCACAGATACGCAGTATTTT. Translating it yields CASSTPWDSGFSTDTQYF.

J is TRBJ2-5 and V is TRBV9, with 10 bases identical to TRBD1. The CDR3 is made up of 15 amino acids. V was pared by 2 bases and J by 2 bases, with 3 bases of the junction left unmatched. Germline lookup yields CDR1 SGDLS and CDR2 YYNGEE. The CDR3 nucleotides read TGTGCCAGCAGCGTGACGGACAGGGGGCAAGAGACCCAGTACTTC. The encoded protein is CASSVTDRGQETQYF.

This clonotype was counted at least ten times. One end of the junction fails to match germline, which may point to a read error. V gene TRBV27 combines with J gene TRBJ2-7, with 8 positions matching TRBD1. The CDR3 has 13 residues. The germline gives CDR1 MNHEY, CDR2 SMNVEV (reference sequence). The CDR3 is CASSFDRGYEQYF. The CDR3 coding sequence is TGCGCCAGCAGCTTCGACAGGGGCTACGAGCAGTACTTC.

The J gene is TRBJ2-1, the V gene TRBV6-5; 7 bases fit TRBD1. Germline-derived CDR1 and CDR2 are MNHEY and SVGAGI. Unmatched junction bases numbered 6, after V lost 6 bases and J lost 10 bases. This CDR3 comprises 12 residues. The CDR3: CASSTGVGEQFF. The CDR3, as DNA: TGTGCCAGCAGCACAGGGGTGGGGGAGCAGTTCTTC.

This clonotype has more than one count but fewer than ten. The V call is TRBV28, the J call TRBJ2-3; TRBD2 agrees at 8 bases. This CDR3 is 14 amino acids long. Trimming cost V 6 bases and J 2 bases; bases outside gene matches: 4. The germline V gene has CDR1 MDHEN and CDR2 SYDVKM. CDR3 nucleotide sequence: TGTGCCAGCAGCTGGACTAGCAACACAGATACGCAGTATTTT. Residues: CASSWTSNTDTQYF.

This clonotype was seen a handful of times. The chain is built from TRBV9 and TRBJ2-7; D is ambiguous. The CDR3 spans 13 residues. The germline CDR1 and CDR2 sequences are SGDLS and YYNGEE. Trimming took 4 bases from V and 5 from J, leaving 13 bases between them. CDR3 nucleotide sequence: TGTGCCAGCAGCCAAGGACCTAAACACGAGCAGTACTTC. Translation gives CASSQGPKHEQYF.

Of note for this clonotype: Possible read error: a much larger clone is one base away. The rearrangement joins TRBV20-1 to TRBJ2-6; 8 bases match TRBD2. CDR1 is DFQATT and CDR2 is SNEGSKA in the germline V gene (reference sequence). The J segment lost 1 base and the V segment lost 6 bases, leaving 8 bases of the junction unmatched. The CDR3 consists of 16 residues. CDR3 nucleotide sequence: TGCAGTGCCCGCCTAGCGGGCCGGTCTGGGGCCAACGTCCTGACTTTC. Protein product: CSARLAGRSGANVLTF.

In the case of this clonotype: The junction departs from the called germline gene at one end, perhaps through a read error. The chain uses TRBV20-1 and TRBJ2-4; D is possibly TRBD2 (5 bases). The CDR3 spans 11 residues. Germline values: CDR1 DFQATT, CDR2 SNEGSKA (reference sequence). CDR3 protein: CSATSSNIRYF. CDR3 coding DNA: TGCAGTGCCACTAGTTCGAACATTCGGTACTTC.

The chain has TRBV28 and TRBJ1-2; D call uncertain. The germline V and J ends were trimmed by 7 bases and 6 bases, with 15 bases remaining between them. From germline, CDR1 is MDHEN and CDR2 SYDVKM. This CDR3 is 13 amino acids long. Here the CDR3 DNA reads TGTGCCAGCATAAGAAAAACAAGGGATGGCTACACCTTC. Translating gives CASIRKTRDGYTF.

The chain couples TRBV4-2 to TRBJ2-1, with TRBD2 matching over 9 bases. This CDR3 is 18 amino acids long. The junction had 14 bases not matched to a gene; V was cut back by 1 base and J by 7 bases. CDR1 is LGHNA, CDR2 YNFKEQ, per germline. This CDR3 is CASSQVASGVSGGNEQFF. CDR3 in DNA: TGTGCCAGCAGCCAAGTGGCTAGCGGGGTTTCGGGAGGGAATGAGCAGTTCTTC.

The V call is TRBV2, the J call TRBJ2-7; possible D gene TRBD2, 6 bases. V was trimmed by 8 bases and J by 6 bases, leaving 11 bases between them. CDR1 and CDR2 (germline): SNHLY, FYNNEI. This CDR3 is 11 amino acids long. In DNA form, the CDR3 reads TGTGCCAGCTTGGGAGGAGGCGAGCAGTACTTC. Residues: CASLGGGEQYF.

The gene calls are TRBV9 and TRBJ2-2; 13 bases map to TRBD2. CDR1 SGDLS and CDR2 YYNGEE come from the germline V gene. This CDR3 has 16 residues. The ends lost 2 bases at V and 7 bases at J; junction bases unmatched: 5. CDR3 nucleotide sequence: TGTGCCAGCAGCGTTGGGACTAGCGGGGCGGACGGGGAGCTGTTTTTT. Its protein is CASSVGTSGADGELFF.

This clonotype was detected ten times or more. The chain has TRBV7-2 and TRBJ2-7, with 7 nucleotides matching TRBD1. Trimming removed 5 bases from V and 2 bases from J; junction bases left unmatched: 6. Germline CDR1 SGHTA, CDR2 FQGNSA. The CDR3 loop spans 14 amino acids. This chain's CDR3 is CASSTRDRPYEQYF. CDR3 nucleotides: TGTGCCAGCAGCACTCGGGACAGACCCTACGAGCAGTACTTC.

As for this clonotype: The final CDR3 position lacks the conserved phenylalanine or tryptophan, pointing to a likely read error. This chain joins TRBV10-3 and TRBJ2-1; a weak D match, TRBD2 (6 bases). Trimming stripped 8 bases from V and 2 bases from J, with 10 bases between. CDR1 and CDR2 (germline): ENHRY, SYGVKD. The CDR3 has 13 residues. CDR3: CAIGTPTYNEQFV. DNA for the CDR3: TGTGCCATCGGGACTCCCACCTACAATGAGCAGTTCGTC.

This clonotype was seen a handful of times. This chain joins TRBV5-5 and TRBJ2-4; TRBD2 matches 14 bases. The DNA end is more similar to TRBJ2-7, so the J call may be wrong. The CDR3 is made up of 15 amino acids. The V gene's germline CDR1 is SGHKS and CDR2 YYEKEE (reference sequence). The CDR3 DNA follows: TGTGCCAGCAGCTTGGGACTAGCGGGAGGGAGCGAGCAGTACTTC. It specifies CASSLGLAGGSEQYF.